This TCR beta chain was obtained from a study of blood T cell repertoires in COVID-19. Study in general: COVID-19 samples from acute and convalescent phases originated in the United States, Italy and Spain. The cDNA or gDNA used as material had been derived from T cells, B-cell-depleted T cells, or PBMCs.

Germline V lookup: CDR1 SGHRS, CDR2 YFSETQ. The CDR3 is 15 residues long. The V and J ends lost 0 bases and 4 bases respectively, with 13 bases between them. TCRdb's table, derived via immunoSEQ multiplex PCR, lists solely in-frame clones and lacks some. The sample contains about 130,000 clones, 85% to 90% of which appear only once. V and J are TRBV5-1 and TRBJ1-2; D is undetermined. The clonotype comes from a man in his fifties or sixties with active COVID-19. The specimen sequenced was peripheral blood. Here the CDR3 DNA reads TGCGCCAGCAGCTTGGGGTCCACGGGGAGCTATGGCTACACCTTC. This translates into CASSLGSTGSYGYTF.